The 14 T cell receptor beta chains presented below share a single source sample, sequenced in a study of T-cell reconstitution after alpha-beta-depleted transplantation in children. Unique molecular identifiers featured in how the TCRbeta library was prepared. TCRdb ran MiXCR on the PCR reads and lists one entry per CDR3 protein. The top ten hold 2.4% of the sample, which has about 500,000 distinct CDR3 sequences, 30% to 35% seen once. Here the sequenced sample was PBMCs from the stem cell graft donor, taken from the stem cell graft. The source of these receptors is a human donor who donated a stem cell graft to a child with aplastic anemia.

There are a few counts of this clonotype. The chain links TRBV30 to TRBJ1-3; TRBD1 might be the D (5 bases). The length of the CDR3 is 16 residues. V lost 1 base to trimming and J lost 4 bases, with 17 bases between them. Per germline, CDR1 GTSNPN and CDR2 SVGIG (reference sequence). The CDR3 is CAWSARTPKIGNTIYF. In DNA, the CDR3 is TGTGCCTGGAGTGCGCGGACACCCAAAATCGGAAACACCATATATTTT.

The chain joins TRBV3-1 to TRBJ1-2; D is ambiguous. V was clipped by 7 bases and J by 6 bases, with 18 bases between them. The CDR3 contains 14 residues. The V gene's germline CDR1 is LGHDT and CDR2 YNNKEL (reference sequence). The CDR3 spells CASTQLDVGHGYTF. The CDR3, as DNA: TGTGCCAGCACTCAACTAGACGTTGGACATGGCTACACCTTC.

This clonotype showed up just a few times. The CDR3 nucleotides read TGTGCCAGCAGTGGCCCCGGGGGTAGGGTCACTGAAGCTTTCTTT. As protein: CASSGPGGRVTEAFF. This chain joins TRBV28 and TRBJ1-1; D perhaps matches TRBD1 (5 bases). Trimming stripped 5 bases from V and 4 bases from J, with 17 bases between. Germline V gene sequence: CDR1 MDHEN, CDR2 SYDVKM. The length of the CDR3 is 15 residues. The variable domain in full, with the rest retrieved from reference TRBV28 and TRBJ1-1, is DVKVTQSSRYLVKRTGEKVFLECVQDMDHENMFWYRQDPGLGLRLIYFSYDVKMKEKGDIPEGYSVSREKKERFSLILESASTNQTSMYLCASSGPGGRVTEAFFGQGTRLTVV.

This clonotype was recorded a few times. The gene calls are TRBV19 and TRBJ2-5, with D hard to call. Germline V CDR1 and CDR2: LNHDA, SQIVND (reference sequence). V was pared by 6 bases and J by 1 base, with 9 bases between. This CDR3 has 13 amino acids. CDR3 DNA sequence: TGTGCCAGTAGACTGGACGGCCAAGAGACCCAGTACTTC. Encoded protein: CASRLDGQETQYF.

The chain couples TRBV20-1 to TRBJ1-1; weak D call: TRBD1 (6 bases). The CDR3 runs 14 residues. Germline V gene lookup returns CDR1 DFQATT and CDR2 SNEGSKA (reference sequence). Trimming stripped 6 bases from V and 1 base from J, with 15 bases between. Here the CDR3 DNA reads TGCAGTGCCCGTCTAGACAGGTCGAACACTGAAGCTTTCTTT. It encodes CSARLDRSNTEAFF.

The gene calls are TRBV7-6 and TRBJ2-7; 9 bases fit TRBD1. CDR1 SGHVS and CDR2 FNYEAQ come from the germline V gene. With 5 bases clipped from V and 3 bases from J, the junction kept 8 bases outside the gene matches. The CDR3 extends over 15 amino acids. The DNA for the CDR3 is TGTGCCAGCAGCGGCCCGGACAGGGGCAACTACGAGCAGTACTTC. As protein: CASSGPDRGNYEQYF. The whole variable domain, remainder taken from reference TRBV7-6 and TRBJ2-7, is GAGVSQSPRYKVTKRGQDVALRCDPISGHVSLYWYRQALGQGPEFLTYFNYEAQQDKSGLPNDRFSAERPEGSISTLTIQRTEQRDSAMYRCASSGPDRGNYEQYFGPGTRLTVT.

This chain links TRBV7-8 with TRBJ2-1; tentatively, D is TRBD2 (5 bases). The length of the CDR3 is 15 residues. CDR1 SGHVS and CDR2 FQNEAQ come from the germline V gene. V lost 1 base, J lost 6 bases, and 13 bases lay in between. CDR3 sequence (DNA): TGTGCCAGCAGCTTAGAGGGTCGAGGGATCAATGAGCAGTTCTTC. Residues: CASSLEGRGINEQFF.

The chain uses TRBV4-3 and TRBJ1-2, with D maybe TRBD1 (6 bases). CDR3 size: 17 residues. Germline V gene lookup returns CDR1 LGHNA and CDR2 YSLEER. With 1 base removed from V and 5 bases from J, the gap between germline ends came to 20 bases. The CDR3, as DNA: TGCGCCAGCAGCCAAGCTGGGCCGGGGGGGCCTTTTTATGGCTACACCTTC. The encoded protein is CASSQAGPGGPFYGYTF.

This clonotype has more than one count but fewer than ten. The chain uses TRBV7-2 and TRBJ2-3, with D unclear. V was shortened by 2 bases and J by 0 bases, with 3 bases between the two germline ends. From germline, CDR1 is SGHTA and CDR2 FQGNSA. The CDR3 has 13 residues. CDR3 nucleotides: TGTGCCAGCAGCTTACCTAGCACAGATACGCAGTATTTT. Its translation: CASSLPSTDTQYF. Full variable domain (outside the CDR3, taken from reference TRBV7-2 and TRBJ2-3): GAGVSQSPSNKVTEKGKDVELRCDPISGHTALYWYRQSLGQGLEFLIYFQGNSAPDKSGLPSDRFSAERTGGSVSTLTIQRTQQEDSAVYLCASSLPSTDTQYFGPGTRLTVL.

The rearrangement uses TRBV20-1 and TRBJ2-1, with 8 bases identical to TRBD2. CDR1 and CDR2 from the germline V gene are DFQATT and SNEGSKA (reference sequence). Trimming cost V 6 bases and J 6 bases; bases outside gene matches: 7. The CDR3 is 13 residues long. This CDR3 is CSASGSSFNEQFF. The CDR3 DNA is TGCAGTGCAAGCGGGAGTTCTTTCAATGAGCAGTTCTTC.

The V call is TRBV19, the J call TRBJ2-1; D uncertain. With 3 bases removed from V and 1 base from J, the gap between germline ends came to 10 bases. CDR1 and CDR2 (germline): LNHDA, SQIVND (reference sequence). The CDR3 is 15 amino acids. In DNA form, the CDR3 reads TGTGCCAGTAGTATGGCCCAGTTATCCTACAATGAGCAGTTCTTC. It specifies CASSMAQLSYNEQFF.

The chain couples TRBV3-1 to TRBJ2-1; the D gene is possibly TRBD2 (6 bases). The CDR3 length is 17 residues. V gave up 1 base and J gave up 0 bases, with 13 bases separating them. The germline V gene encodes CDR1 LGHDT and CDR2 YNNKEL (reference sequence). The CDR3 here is CASSQVVGGVSYNEQFF. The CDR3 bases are TGTGCCAGCAGCCAAGTCGTGGGCGGGGTCTCCTACAATGAGCAGTTCTTC.

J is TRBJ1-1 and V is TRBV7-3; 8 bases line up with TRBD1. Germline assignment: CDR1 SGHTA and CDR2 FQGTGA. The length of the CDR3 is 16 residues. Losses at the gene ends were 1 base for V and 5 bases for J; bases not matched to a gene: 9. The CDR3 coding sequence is TGTGCCAGCAGCTTAAGCTGGCAGGGGGCAGGGACTGAAGCTTTCTTT. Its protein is CASSLSWQGAGTEAFF.

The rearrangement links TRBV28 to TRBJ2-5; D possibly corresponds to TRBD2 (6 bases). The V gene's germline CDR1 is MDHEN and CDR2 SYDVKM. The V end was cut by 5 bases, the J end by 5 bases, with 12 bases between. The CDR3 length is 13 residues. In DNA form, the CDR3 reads TGTGCCAGCAGTGGCCTAGCGTGGGAGACCCAGTACTTC. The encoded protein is CASSGLAWETQYF.